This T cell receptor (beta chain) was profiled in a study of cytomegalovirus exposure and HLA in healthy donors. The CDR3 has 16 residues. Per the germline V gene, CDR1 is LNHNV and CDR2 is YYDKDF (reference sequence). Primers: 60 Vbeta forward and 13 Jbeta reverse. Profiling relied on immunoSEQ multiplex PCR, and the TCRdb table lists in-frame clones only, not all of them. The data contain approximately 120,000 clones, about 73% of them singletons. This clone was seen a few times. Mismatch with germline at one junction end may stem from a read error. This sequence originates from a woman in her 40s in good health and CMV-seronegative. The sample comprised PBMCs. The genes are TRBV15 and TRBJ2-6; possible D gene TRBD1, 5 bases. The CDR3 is CATSRDILGGANGLTF. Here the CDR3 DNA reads TGTGCCACCAGCAGAGACATCCTCGGTGGGGCCAACGGCCTGACTTTC.